This T cell receptor beta chain came from a study of neurological immune-mediated disorders. Overall study results and limits: The greatest TCR clonal expansion appeared in HTLV-1-associated myelopathy and the smallest, falling below healthy controls, in multiple sclerosis. The study found no CDR3 amino acid sequences shared by expanded clones across subjects, suggesting private repertoires in all groups.

The sample holds a few counts of this clonotype. Its cognate antigen is unknown. The cDNA was generated by 5'RACE with 10-nucleotide random UMIs. The authors obtained over 200 million TCR-beta sequences from 15-18 subjects per sequencing run. TCRdb used MiXCR to reprocess the 5' RACE reads, holding one entry per CDR3 protein. The repertoire consists of approximately 50,000 distinct CDR3 sequences, with under 13% occurring once and the leading ten covering about 5.7%. Germline V CDR1 and CDR2: KGHSH, LQKENI. The CDR3 loop spans 14 amino acids. V gave up 2 bases and J gave up 6 bases, with 10 bases separating them.

The genes are TRBV18 and TRBJ2-2; D uncertain. The sequenced sample consisted of PBMCs. This receptor was taken from an older man with HTLV-1-associated myelopathy (HAM/TSP). CDR3 DNA sequence: TGTGCCAGCTCACCAGACGACATTGCCGGGGAGCTGTTTTTT. It specifies CASSPDDIAGELFF.